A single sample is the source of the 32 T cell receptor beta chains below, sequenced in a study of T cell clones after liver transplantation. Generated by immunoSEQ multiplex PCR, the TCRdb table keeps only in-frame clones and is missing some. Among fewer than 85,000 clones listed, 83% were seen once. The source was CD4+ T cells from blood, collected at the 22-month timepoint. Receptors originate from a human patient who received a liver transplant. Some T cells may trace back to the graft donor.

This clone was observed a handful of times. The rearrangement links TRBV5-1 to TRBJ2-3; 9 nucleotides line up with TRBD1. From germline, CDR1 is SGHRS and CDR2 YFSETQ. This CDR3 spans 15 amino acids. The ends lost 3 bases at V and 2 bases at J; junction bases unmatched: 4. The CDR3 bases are TGCGCCAGCAGCTACAGGGGGCAACCCACAGATACGCAGTATTTT. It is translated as CASSYRGQPTDTQYF.

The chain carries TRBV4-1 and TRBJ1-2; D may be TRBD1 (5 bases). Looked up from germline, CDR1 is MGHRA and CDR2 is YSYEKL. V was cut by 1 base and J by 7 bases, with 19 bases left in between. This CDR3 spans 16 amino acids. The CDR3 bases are TGCGCCAGCAGCCAAGGGCGGTTGCAGGGTCTTGGTGGCTACACCTTC. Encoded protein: CASSQGRLQGLGGYTF.

DNA of the CDR3: TGCGCCAGCAGCTTGGGACTAGCCCGAGGGTCCTACAATGAGCAGTTCTTC. This sequence encodes CASSLGLARGSYNEQFF. The chain employs TRBV5-1 and TRBJ2-1; 7 bases fit TRBD2. The CDR3 sequence is 17 residues long. Germline V CDR1 and CDR2: SGHRS, YFSETQ. V lost 0 bases to trimming and J lost 1 base; unmatched junction nucleotides: 7.

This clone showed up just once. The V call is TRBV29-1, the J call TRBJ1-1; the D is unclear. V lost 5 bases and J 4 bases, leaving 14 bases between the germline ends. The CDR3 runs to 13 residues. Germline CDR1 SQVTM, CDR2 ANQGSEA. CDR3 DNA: TGCAGCGTTAGGTGGCAGGTGACCACTGAAGCTTTCTTT. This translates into CSVRWQVTTEAFF.

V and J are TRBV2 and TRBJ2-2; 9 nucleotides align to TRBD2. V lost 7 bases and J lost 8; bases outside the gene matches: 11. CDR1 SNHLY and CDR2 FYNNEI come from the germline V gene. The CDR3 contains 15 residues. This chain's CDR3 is CASKLAGGETGELFF. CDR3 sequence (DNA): TGTGCCAGCAAGTTGGCGGGGGGGGAAACGGGGGAGCTGTTTTTT.

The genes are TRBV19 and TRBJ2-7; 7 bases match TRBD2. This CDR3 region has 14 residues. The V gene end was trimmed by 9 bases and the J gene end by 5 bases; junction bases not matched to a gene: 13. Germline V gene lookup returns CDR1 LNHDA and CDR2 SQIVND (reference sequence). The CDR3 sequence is CASSVGGGRNEQYF. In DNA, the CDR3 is TGTGCCAGCTCAGTCGGGGGAGGGAGGAACGAGCAGTACTTC.

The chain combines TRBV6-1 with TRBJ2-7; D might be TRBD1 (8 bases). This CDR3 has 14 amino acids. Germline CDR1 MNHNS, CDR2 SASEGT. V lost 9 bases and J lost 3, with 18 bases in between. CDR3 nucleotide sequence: TGTGCCAGTCAGGGGAGGGACAGGAGCTACGAGCAGTACTTC. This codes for CASQGRDRSYEQYF.

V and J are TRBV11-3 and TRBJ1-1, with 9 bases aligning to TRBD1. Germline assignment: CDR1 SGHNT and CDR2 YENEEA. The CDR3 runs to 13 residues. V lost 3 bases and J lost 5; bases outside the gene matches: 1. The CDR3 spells CASSFGQGTEAFF. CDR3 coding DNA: TGTGCCAGCAGCTTTGGACAGGGGACTGAAGCTTTCTTT.

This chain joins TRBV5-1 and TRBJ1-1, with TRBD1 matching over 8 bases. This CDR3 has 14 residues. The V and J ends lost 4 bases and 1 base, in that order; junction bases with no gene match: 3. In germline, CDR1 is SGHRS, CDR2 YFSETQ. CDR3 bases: TGCGCCAGCAGCGGACAGGGTGGGAACACTGAAGCTTTCTTT. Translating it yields CASSGQGGNTEAFF.

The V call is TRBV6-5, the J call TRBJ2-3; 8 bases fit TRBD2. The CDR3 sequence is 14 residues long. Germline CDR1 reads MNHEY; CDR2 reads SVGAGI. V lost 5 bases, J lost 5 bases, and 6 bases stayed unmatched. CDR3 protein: CASSPGLGQDTQYF. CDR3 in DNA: TGTGCCAGCAGTCCGGGACTAGGACAAGATACGCAGTATTTT.

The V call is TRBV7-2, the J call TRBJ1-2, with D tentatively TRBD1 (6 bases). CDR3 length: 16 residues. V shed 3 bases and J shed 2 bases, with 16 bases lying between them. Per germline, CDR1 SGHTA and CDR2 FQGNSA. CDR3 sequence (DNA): TGTGCCAGCAGCTTGGACGGGGGCAGGCCAAACTATGGCTACACCTTC. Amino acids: CASSLDGGRPNYGYTF.

CDR3 DNA sequence: TGTGCCAGCAGTACCCCGGGAGCAACTAATGAAAAACTGTTTTTT. Its translation: CASSTPGATNEKLFF. The V gene is TRBV28, the J gene TRBJ1-4; unclear D gene. Per germline, CDR1 MDHEN and CDR2 SYDVKM. The CDR3 totals 15 residues. Trimming removed 5 bases at V and 0 bases at J, with 10 bases between.

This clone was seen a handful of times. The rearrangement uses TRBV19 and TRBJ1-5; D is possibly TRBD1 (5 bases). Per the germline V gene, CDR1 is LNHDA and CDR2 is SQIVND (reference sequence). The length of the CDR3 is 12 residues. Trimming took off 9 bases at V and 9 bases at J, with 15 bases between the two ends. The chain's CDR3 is CASSLGVAPQHF. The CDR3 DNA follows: TGTGCCAGCAGCTTGGGGGTCGCGCCCCAGCATTTT.

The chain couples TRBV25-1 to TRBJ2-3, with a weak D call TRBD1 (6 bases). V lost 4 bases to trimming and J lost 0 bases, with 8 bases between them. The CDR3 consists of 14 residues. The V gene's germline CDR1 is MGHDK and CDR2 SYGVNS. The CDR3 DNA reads TGTGCCAGCAGTGGGACAGCTAGCACAGATACGCAGTATTTT. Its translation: CASSGTASTDTQYF.

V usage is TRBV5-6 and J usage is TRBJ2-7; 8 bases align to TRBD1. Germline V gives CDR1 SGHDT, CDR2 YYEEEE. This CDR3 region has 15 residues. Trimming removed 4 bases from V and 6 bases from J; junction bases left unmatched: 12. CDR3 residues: CASSSTGGLFREQYF. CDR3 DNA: TGTGCCAGCAGCAGCACAGGGGGTCTGTTCCGCGAGCAGTACTTC.

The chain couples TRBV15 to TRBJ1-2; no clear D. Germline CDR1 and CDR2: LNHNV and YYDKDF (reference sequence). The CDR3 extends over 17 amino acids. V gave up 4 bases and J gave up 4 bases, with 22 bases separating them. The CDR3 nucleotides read TGTGCCACCAGCACTCGTGAACGGTGTGGAAAGACCTATGGCTACACCTTC. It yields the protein CATSTRERCGKTYGYTF.

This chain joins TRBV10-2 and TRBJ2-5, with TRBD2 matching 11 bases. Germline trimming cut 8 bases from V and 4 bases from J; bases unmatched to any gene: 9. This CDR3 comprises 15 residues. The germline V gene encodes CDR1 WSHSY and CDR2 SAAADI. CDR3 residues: CASGRLAGPGETQYF. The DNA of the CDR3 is TGCGCCAGCGGGAGACTAGCGGGGCCGGGAGAGACCCAGTACTTC.

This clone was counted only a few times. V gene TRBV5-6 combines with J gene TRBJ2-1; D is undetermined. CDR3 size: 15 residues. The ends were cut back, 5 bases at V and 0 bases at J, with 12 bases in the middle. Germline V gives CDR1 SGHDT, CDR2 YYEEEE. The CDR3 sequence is CASSRLISSYNEQFF. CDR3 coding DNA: TGTGCCAGCAGTCGACTGATTAGCTCCTACAATGAGCAGTTCTTC.

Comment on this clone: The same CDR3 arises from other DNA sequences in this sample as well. CDR3 in DNA: TGCGCCAGCAGCTTGGTATTAGCGGGAGGGGCAGATACGCAGTATTTT. Translated, it gives CASSLVLAGGADTQYF. The rearrangement uses TRBV5-1 and TRBJ2-3; 11 positions match TRBD2. There are 16 residues in the CDR3. After removal of 0 bases from V and 4 bases from J, the junction contained 4 bases not matched to a gene. In germline, CDR1 is SGHRS, CDR2 YFSETQ.

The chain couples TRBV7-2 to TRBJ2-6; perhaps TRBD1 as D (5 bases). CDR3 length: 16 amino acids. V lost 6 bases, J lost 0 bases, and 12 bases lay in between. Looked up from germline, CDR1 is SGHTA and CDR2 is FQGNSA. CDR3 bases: TGTGCCAGCAGAAAGAATCAGGGCTCTGGGGCCAACGTCCTGACTTTC. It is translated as CASRKNQGSGANVLTF.

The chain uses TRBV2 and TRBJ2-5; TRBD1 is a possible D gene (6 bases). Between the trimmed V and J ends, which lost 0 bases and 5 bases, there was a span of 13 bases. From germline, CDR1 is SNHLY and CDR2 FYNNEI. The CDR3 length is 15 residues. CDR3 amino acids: CASSEAPTGWETQYF. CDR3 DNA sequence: TGTGCCAGCAGTGAAGCGCCAACAGGGTGGGAGACCCAGTACTTC.

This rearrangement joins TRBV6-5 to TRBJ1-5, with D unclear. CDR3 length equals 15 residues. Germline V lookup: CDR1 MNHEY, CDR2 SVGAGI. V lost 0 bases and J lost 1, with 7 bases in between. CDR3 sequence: CASSYSIGSNQPQHF. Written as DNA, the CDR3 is TGTGCCAGCAGTTACTCGATCGGGAGCAATCAGCCCCAGCATTTT.

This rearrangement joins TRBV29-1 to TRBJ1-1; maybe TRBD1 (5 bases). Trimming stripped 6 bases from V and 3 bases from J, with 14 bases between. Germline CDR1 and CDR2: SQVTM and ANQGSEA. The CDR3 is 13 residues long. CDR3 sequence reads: CSVQGPGDTEAFF. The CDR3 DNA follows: TGCAGCGTGCAAGGCCCGGGGGACACTGAAGCTTTCTTT. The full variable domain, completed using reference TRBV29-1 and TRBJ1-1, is SAVISQKPSRDICQRGTSLTIQCQVDSQVTMMFWYRQQPGQSLTLIATANQGSEATYESGFVIDKFPISRPNLTFSTLTVSNMSPEDSSIYLCSVQGPGDTEAFFGQGTRLTVV.

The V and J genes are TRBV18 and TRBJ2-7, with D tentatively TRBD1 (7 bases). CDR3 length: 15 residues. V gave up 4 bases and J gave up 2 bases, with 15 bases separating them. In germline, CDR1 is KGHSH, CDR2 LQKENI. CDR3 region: CASSLGGGETYEQYF. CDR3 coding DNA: TGTGCCAGCTCACTAGGGGGCGGGGAGACCTACGAGCAGTACTTC.

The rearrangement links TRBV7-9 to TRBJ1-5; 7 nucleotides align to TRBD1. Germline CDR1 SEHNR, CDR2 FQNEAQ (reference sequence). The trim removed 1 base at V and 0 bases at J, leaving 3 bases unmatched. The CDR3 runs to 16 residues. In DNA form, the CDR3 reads TGTGCCAGCAGCTTAGGGACAGGTATTAGCAATCAGCCCCAGCATTTT. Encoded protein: CASSLGTGISNQPQHF.

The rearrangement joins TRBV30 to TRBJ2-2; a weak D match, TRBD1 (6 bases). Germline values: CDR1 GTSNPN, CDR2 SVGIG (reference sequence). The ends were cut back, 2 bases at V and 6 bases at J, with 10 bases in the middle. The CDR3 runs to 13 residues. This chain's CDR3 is CAWSLQGAGELFF. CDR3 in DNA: TGTGCCTGGAGTCTACAGGGCGCCGGGGAGCTGTTTTTT.

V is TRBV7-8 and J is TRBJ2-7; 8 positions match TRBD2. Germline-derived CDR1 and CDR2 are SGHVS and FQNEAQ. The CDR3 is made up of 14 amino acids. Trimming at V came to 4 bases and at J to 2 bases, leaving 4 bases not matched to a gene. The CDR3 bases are TGTGCCAGCAGCTCTACTAGCGGACCCTACGAGCAGTACTTC. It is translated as CASSSTSGPYEQYF.

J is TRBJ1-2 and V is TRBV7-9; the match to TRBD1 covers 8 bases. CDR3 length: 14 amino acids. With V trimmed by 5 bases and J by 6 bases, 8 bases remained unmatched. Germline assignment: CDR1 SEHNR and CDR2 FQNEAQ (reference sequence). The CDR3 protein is CASSRGQGSDGYTF. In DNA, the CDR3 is TGTGCCAGCAGCCGCGGACAGGGCAGCGATGGCTACACCTTC.

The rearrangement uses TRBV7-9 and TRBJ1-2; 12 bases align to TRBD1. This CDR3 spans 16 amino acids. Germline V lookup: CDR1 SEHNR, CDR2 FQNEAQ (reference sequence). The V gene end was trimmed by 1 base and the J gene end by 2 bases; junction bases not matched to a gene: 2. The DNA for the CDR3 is TGTGCCAGCAGCTTAGTCGGGACAGGGGGCAACTATGGCTACACCTTC. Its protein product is CASSLVGTGGNYGYTF.

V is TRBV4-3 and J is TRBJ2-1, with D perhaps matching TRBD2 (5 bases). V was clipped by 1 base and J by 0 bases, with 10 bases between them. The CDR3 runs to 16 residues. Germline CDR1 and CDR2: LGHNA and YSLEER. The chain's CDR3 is CASSQGTGISYNEQFF. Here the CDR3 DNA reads TGCGCCAGCAGCCAAGGGACCGGGATCTCCTACAATGAGCAGTTCTTC.

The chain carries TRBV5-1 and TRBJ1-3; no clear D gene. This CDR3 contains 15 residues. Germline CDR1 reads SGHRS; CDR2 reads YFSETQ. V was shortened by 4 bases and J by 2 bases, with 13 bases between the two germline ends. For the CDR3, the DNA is TGCGCCAGCAGCCAGACGACGGTACCTGGAAACACCATATATTTT. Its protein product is CASSQTTVPGNTIYF.

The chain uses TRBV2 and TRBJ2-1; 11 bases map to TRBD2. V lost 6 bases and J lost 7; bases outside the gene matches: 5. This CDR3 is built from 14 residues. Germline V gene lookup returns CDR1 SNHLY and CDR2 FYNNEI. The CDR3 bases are TGTGCCAGCAGCAGGACTAGCGGGCTGAATGAGCAGTTCTTC. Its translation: CASSRTSGLNEQFF.